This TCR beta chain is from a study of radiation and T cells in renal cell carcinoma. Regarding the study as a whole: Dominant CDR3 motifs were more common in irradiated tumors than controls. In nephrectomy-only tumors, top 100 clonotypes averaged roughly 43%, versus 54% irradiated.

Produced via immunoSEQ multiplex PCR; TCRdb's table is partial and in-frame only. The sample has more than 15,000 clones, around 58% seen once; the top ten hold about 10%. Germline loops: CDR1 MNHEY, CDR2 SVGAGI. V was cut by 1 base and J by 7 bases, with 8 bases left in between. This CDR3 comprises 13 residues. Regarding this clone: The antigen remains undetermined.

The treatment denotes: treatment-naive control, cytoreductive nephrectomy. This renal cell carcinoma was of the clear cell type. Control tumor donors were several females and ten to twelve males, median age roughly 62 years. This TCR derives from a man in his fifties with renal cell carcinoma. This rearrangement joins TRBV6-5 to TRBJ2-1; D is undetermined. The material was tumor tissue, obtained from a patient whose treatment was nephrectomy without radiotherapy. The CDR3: CASSYFPSNEQFF. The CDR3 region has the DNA TGTGCCAGCAGTTACTTCCCTTCAAATGAGCAGTTCTTC.